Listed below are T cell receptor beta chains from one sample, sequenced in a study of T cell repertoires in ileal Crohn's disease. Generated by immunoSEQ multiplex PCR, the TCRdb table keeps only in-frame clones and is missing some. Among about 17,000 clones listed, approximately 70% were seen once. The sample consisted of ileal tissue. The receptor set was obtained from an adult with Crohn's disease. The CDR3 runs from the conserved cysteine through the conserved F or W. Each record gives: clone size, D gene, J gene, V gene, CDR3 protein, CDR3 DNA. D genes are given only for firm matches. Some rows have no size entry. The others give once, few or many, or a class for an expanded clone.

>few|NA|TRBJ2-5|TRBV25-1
CASSERGFQETQYF
TGTGCCAGCAGTGAAAGAGGGTTCCAAGAGACCCAGTACTTC
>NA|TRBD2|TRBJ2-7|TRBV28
CASRSTSGDEQYF
TGTGCCAGCAGGTCGACTAGCGGAGACGAGCAGTACTTC
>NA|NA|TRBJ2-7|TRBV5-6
CASSPLQGYEQYF
TGTGCCAGCAGCCCCCTTCAGGGATACGAGCAGTACTTC
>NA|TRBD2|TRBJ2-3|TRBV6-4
CASSDSGTSGGDTQYF
TGTGCCAGCAGTGACTCCGGGACTAGCGGGGGGGATACGCAGTATTTT
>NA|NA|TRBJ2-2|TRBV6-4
CASSEFPSANTGELFF
TGTGCCAGCAGTGAGTTCCCTAGCGCGAACACCGGGGAGCTGTTTTTT
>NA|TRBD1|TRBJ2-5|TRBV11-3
CASSLRQGQGGETQYF
TGTGCCAGCAGCTTACGACAGGGACAGGGGGGAGAGACCCAGTACTTC
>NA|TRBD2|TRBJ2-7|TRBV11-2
CASSSGTSYHEQYF
TGTGCCAGCAGCTCCGGGACTAGCTACCACGAGCAGTACTTC
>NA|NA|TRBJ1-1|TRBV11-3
CASSTGDRRNTEAFF
TGTGCCAGCAGCACCGGTGACAGGCGGAACACTGAAGCTTTCTTT
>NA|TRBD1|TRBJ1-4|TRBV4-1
CASSQGKGAREKLFF
TGCGCCAGCAGCCAAGGAAAGGGGGCCCGTGAAAAACTGTTTTTT
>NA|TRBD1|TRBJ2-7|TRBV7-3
CASSLRGTGGDEQYF
TGTGCCAGCAGCTTACGCGGGACAGGGGGCGACGAGCAGTACTTC
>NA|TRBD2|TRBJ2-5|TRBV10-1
CASSLTSGGQETQYF
TGCGCCAGCAGTCTCACTAGCGGGGGCCAAGAGACCCAGTACTTC
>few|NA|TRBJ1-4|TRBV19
CASTDQGGDNEKLFF
TGTGCCAGTACCGACCAAGGCGGGGATAATGAAAAACTGTTTTTT
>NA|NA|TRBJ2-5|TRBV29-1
CSVQGLASRGTQYF
TGCAGCGTTCAAGGCTTAGCTTCTCGGGGGACCCAGTACTTC
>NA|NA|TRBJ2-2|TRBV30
CAWSPGIGGELFF
TGTGCCTGGAGCCCGGGGATAGGCGGGGAGCTGTTTTTT
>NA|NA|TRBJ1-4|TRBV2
CASSHAGMGEKLFF
TGTGCCAGCAGCCACGCAGGGATGGGGGAAAAACTGTTTTTT
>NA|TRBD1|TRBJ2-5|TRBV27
CASNKLGQGEETQYF
TGTGCCAGCAACAAACTGGGACAGGGGGAAGAGACCCAGTACTTC
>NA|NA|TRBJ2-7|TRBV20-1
CSSQFLYEQYF
TGCAGTTCCCAGTTCCTCTACGAGCAGTACTTC
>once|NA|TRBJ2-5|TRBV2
CASGEVQETQYF
TGTGCCAGCGGAGAGGTCCAAGAGACCCAGTACTTC
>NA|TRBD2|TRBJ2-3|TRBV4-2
CASSQDYSGGGTDTQYF
TGTGCCAGCAGCCAAGACTATAGCGGGGGAGGTACAGATACGCAGTATTTT
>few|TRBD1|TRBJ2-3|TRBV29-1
CSVRPGQSTDTQYF
TGCAGCGTTAGACCGGGACAGAGCACAGATACGCAGTATTTT